The rows below give T cell receptor beta chains drawn from one sample of a study of T-cell memory formation after mild COVID-19. TCRdb recomputed calls from the 5' RACE reads with MiXCR, one row per CDR3 protein. The sample lists roughly 410,000 distinct CDR3 sequences, 20% to 30% occurring once. Sequenced sample: PBMCs or a T cell subset sorted from them (not recorded which). The receptors derive from an adult woman who had mild COVID-19 (a few samples of this study predate the infection). Cell type and time point are not known. CDR3s include the opening cysteine and the closing phenylalanine or tryptophan. Each record gives: CDR3 protein, CDR3 DNA, V gene, D gene, clone size, J gene. A D gene is named only where the DNA matches it firmly. Rows may omit the clone size; those that give it use once, few, many or a size class.

CASSYGPVLRTDRALNTEAFF,TGTGCCAGCAGTTACGGACCTGTACTACGGACTGACAGGGCGTTGAACACTGAAGCTTTCTTT,TRBV6-5,TRBD1,once,TRBJ1-1
CASSLSGGRSETQYF,TGTGCCAGCAGCCTTAGCGGGGGGAGGTCGGAGACCCAGTACTTC,TRBV7-7,TRBD2,.,TRBJ2-5
CASSLVGAGANTEAFF,TGTGCCAGCAGCTTAGTGGGGGCAGGCGCTAACACTGAAGCTTTCTTT,TRBV7-2,.,.,TRBJ1-1
CASSQDSGSNQPQHF,TGCGCCAGCAGCCAAGATAGCGGTAGCAATCAGCCCCAGCATTTT,TRBV4-1,.,few,TRBJ1-5
CSVRPRQVPDTQYF,TGCAGCGTCCGGCCCAGACAGGTTCCAGATACGCAGTATTTT,TRBV29-1,.,.,TRBJ2-3
CASRKGAGVWEQYF,TGTGCCAGCAGGAAGGGAGCGGGGGTCTGGGAGCAGTACTTC,TRBV27,TRBD2,.,TRBJ2-7
CASSSWRGEVGDTQYF,TGTGCCAGCAGCTCCTGGCGGGGGGAAGTTGGAGATACGCAGTATTTT,TRBV9,TRBD2,few,TRBJ2-3
CASSFGGGYTGELFF,TGTGCCAGCAGTTTCGGCGGGGGGTACACCGGGGAGCTGTTTTTT,TRBV27,TRBD2,.,TRBJ2-2
CASSYGPPNQPQHF,TGTGCCAGCAGTTACGGACCTCCTAATCAGCCCCAGCATTTT,TRBV6-5,.,once,TRBJ1-5
CSVVRDNTYNEQFF,TGCAGCGTTGTGCGGGACAACACCTACAATGAGCAGTTCTTC,TRBV29-1,.,few,TRBJ2-1
CASRLGPGQGHEQYF,TGTGCCAGCAGGCTCGGCCCGGGACAGGGTCACGAGCAGTACTTC,TRBV7-2,TRBD1,.,TRBJ2-7
CASSTSGRSYEQYF,TGTGCCAGCAGCACTTCAGGCAGATCCTACGAGCAGTACTTC,TRBV7-6,.,.,TRBJ2-7
CATSDPNDYEQYF,TGTGCCACCAGTGATCCGAATGACTACGAGCAGTACTTC,TRBV24-1,.,.,TRBJ2-7
CASSPPGLNEQFF,TGTGCCAGCTCACCACCGGGTTTGAATGAGCAGTTCTTC,TRBV18,.,few,TRBJ2-1
CATSAPGQGDYEQYF,TGTGCCACCAGTGCCCCGGGACAGGGTGACTACGAGCAGTACTTC,TRBV24-1,TRBD1,once,TRBJ2-7
CASRTGSPMNTEAFF,TGTGCCAGCAGGACAGGGTCCCCTATGAACACTGAAGCTTTCTTT,TRBV6-2/TRBV6-3,TRBD1,once,TRBJ1-1
CSVEADRGNKQFF,TGCAGCGTTGAAGCGGACAGGGGAAATAAGCAGTTCTTC,TRBV29-1,TRBD1,.,TRBJ2-1
CASSQELPGLADYEQYF,TGTGCCAGCAGCCAAGAACTACCCGGACTAGCAGACTACGAGCAGTACTTC,TRBV4-2,TRBD2,.,TRBJ2-7
CASSFGQGVETQYF,TGTGCCAGCAGTTTCGGACAGGGCGTAGAGACCCAGTACTTC,TRBV5-4,TRBD1,.,TRBJ2-5
CASSPAKDTTDSNQPQHF,TGCGCCAGCAGCCCAGCAAAGGACACTACGGACAGCAATCAGCCCCAGCATTTT,TRBV4-1,.,few,TRBJ1-5
CASSHAGTGVGNEQFF,TGCGCCAGCAGCCATGCCGGGACAGGGGTAGGCAATGAGCAGTTCTTC,TRBV4-1,TRBD1,.,TRBJ2-1
CASSYSVTPGYTF,TGTGCCAGCAGTTACTCGGTGACCCCTGGCTACACCTTC,TRBV6-2/TRBV6-3,.,few,TRBJ1-2
CASSLSPGVNTEAFF,TGTGCCAGCAGCTTAAGCCCAGGAGTGAACACTGAAGCTTTCTTT,TRBV7-2,.,few,TRBJ1-1
CASSEILRAEAFF,TGTGCCAGCAGTGAAATCCTGAGGGCTGAAGCTTTCTTT,TRBV6-1,.,.,TRBJ1-1
CASSRDSLGSVAEAFF,TGTGCCAGCAGCCGGGACTCCCTCGGTTCCGTCGCTGAAGCTTTCTTT,TRBV6-1,.,few,TRBJ1-1
CASIPSGYSPGELFF,TGTGCCAGTATTCCAAGCGGGTACTCCCCCGGGGAGCTGTTTTTT,TRBV19,.,.,TRBJ2-2